This TCR beta chain was sequenced in a study of T-cell reconstitution after alpha-beta-depleted transplantation in children. Molecular barcoding with unique molecular identifiers was used for the TCRbeta library. Each CDR3 protein is one row after TCRdb ran MiXCR on the PCR reads. The sample includes about 270,000 distinct CDR3 sequences, 9.9% of them seen just once. Looked up from germline, CDR1 is DFQATT and CDR2 is SNEGSKA (reference sequence). The V gene end was trimmed by 4 bases and the J gene end by 0 bases; junction bases not matched to a gene: 13. CDR3 length: 19 amino acids. Sequenced material: PBMCs from the stem cell graft donor, taken from the stem cell graft. The chain employs TRBV20-1 and TRBJ2-3, with 13 bases aligning to TRBD2. This sequence originates from a human donor who donated a stem cell graft to a child with SCID. The CDR3 protein is CSATQLAGGPQSSTDTQYF. The CDR3 region has the DNA TGCAGTGCTACCCAACTAGCGGGGGGGCCTCAATCTAGCACAGATACGCAGTATTTT.